The entry below describes one TCR beta chain. This sample was included in a study of CD8 T cells in ankylosing spondylitis. The germline CDR1 and CDR2 sequences are MGHDK and SYGVNS. The germline V and J ends were trimmed by 6 bases and 12 bases, with 18 bases remaining between them. The CDR3 covers 13 residues. Quantitative molecular-barcoded 5'-RACE generated the TCR beta libraries. One entry per CDR3 protein, called by TCRdb with MiXCR from the 5' RACE reads. The data contain 150,000 to 200,000 distinct CDR3 sequences, roughly 30% of them singletons. Specimen: synovial fluid, either unsorted or a sorted T cell fraction (not recorded which). The source is a male donor with ankylosing spondylitis. This sequence joins TRBV25-1 and TRBJ2-1, with TRBD2 as a possible D gene (6 bases). CDR3 nucleotides: TGTGCCAGCAGCCTGGGGCCGGGGACTGGGCAGTTCTTC. Encoded protein: CASSLGPGTGQFF. Full variable domain (rest looked up from reference TRBV25-1 and TRBJ2-1): EADIYQTPRYLVIGTGKKITLECSQTMGHDKMYWYQQDPGMELHLIHYSYGVNSTEKGDLSSESTVSRIRTEHFPLTLESARPSHTSQYLCASSLGPGTGQFFGPGTRLTVL.